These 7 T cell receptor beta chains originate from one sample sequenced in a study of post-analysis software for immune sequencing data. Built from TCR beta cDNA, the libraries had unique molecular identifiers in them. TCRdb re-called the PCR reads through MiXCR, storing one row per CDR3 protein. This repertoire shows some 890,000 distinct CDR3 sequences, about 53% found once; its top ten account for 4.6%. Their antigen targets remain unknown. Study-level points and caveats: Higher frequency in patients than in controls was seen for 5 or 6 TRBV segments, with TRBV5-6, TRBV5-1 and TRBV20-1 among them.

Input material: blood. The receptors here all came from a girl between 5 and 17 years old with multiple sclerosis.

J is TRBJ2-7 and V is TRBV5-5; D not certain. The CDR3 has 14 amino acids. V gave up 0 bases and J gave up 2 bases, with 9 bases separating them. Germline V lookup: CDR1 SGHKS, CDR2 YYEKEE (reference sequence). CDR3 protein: CASSLVWDTYEQYF. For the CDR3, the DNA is TGTGCCAGCAGCTTGGTCTGGGATACCTACGAGCAGTACTTC.

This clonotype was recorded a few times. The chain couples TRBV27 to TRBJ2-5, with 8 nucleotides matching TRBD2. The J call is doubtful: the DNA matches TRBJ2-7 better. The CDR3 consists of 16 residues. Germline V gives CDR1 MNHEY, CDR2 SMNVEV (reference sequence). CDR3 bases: TGTGCCAGCAGTTCATTTGGGCTAGCGGGTAACTACGAGCAGTACTTC. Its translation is CASSSFGLAGNYEQYF.

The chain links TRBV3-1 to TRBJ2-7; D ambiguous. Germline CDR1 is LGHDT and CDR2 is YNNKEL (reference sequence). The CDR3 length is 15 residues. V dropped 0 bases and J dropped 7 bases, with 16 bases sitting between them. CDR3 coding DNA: TGTGCCAGCAGCCAAGAACCTAGTACCCCCCATGAGCAGTACTTC. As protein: CASSQEPSTPHEQYF.

CDR3 in DNA: TGTGCCATCAGTGATCAGCGGGGGGGCAGGAATGAGCAGTTCTTC. Translation: CAISDQRGGRNEQFF. This chain links TRBV10-3 with TRBJ2-1, with TRBD2 matching 10 bases. Germline-derived CDR1 and CDR2 are ENHRY and SYGVKD. V was pared by 3 bases and J by 7 bases, with 6 bases of the junction left unmatched. The CDR3 has 15 amino acids.

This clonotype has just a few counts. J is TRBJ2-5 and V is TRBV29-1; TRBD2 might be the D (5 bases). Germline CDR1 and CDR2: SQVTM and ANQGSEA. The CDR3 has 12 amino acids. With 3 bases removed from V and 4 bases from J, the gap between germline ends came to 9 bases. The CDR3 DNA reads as TGCAGCGTTGACCGGGATGGAGAGACCCAGTACTTC. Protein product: CSVDRDGETQYF. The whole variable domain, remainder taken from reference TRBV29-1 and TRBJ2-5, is SAVISQKPSRDICQRGTSLTIQCQVDSQVTMMFWYRQQPGQSLTLIATANQGSEATYESGFVIDKFPISRPNLTFSTLTVSNMSPEDSSIYLCSVDRDGETQYFGPGTRLLVL.

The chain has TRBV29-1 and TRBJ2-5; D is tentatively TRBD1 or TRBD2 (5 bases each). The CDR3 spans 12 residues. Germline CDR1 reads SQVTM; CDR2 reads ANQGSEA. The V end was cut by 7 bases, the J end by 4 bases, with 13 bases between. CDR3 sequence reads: CSGGDTVETQYF. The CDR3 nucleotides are TGCAGCGGAGGGGATACGGTAGAGACCCAGTACTTC.

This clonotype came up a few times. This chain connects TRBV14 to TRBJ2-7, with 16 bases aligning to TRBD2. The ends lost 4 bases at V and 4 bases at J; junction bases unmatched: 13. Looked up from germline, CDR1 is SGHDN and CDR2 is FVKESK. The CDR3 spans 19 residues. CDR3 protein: CASSRLPGTSGRGKYEQYF. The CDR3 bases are TGTGCCAGCAGCCGACTGCCCGGGACTAGCGGGAGGGGAAAATACGAGCAGTACTTC.